This T cell receptor (beta chain) was sequenced during a study of OX40 agonist ivuxolimab in advanced cancers. Study context: The diagnoses of dose-escalation patients were hepatocellular carcinoma, melanoma, renal cell or head and neck cancer.

The table lists this clone with a few counts. CDR1 SNHLY and CDR2 FYNNEI come from the germline V gene. V lost 2 bases to trimming and J lost 7 bases, with 3 bases between them. There are 11 residues in the CDR3. Assay: immunoSEQ multiplex PCR; the TCRdb copy retains only in-frame clones and omits some. Of tens of thousands of clones listed, roughly 80% were seen once; the top ten hold roughly 2.2%. This clonotype was sampled from an adult with an advanced solid tumor such as melanoma, head and neck, liver or kidney cancer. Material: CD4+ or CD8+ T cells sorted from blood, obtained in a trial of the OX40 agonist ivuxolimab. The rearrangement uses TRBV2 and TRBJ2-4, with D unresolved. The CDR3 region is CASSESNIQYF. CDR3 DNA sequence: TGTGCCAGCAGTGAAAGTAACATTCAGTACTTC.